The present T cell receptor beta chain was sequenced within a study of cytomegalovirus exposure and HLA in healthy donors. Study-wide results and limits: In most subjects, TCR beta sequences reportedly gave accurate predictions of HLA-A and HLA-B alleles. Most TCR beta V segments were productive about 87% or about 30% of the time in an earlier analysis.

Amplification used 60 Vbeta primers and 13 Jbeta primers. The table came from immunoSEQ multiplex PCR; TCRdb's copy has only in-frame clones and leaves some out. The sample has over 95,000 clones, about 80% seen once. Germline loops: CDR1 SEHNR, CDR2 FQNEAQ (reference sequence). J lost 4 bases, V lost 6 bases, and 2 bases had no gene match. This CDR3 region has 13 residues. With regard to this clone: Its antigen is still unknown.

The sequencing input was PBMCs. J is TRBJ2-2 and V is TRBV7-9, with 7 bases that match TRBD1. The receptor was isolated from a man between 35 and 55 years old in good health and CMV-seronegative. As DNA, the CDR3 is TGTGCCAGCAGGCCAGGGGGCACCGGGGAGCTGTTTTTT. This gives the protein CASRPGGTGELFF.